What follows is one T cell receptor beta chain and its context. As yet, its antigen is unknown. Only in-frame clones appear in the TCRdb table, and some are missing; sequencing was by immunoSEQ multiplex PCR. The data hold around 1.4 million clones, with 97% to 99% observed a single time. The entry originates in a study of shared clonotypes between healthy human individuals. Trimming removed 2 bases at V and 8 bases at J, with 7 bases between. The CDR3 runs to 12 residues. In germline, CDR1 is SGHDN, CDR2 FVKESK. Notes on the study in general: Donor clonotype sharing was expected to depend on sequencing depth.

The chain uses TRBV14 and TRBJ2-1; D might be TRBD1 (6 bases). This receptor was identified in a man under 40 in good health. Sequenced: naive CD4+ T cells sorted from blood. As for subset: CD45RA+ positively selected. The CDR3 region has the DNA TGTGCCAGCAGCCAACAGGGGCATGAGCAGTTCTTC. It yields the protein CASSQQGHEQFF.